These 2 T cell receptor beta chains were all obtained from the same sample, sequenced in a study of shared clonotypes between healthy human individuals. Only in-frame clones appear in the TCRdb table, and some are missing; sequencing was by immunoSEQ multiplex PCR. Altogether hundreds of thousands of clones are present, almost 97% being singletons, with the ten largest covering less than 0.065%. The sequenced material came from naive CD4+ T cells sorted from blood. Subset given: CD45RA+ positively selected. The receptors were gathered from a woman in her twenties or thirties in good health.

Only one count was recorded for this clone. The chain links TRBV10-3 to TRBJ2-7, with a possible D match to TRBD1 (5 bases). V was cut by 4 bases and J by 7 bases, with 11 bases left in between. The germline V gene encodes CDR1 ENHRY and CDR2 SYGVKD. The CDR3 runs to 12 residues. The CDR3 DNA sequence: TGTGCCATCAGTGGGGGCACGCCTGAGCAGTACTTC. This codes for CAISGGTPEQYF.

The chain carries TRBV30 and TRBJ1-5; 10 bases fit TRBD1. CDR1 and CDR2 from the germline V gene are GTSNPN and SVGIG (reference sequence). The CDR3 runs 14 residues. V shed 4 bases, J shed 7 bases, and the junction held 7 bases outside the gene matches. The CDR3 here is CAWTEGTGEQPQHF. CDR3 nucleotides: TGTGCCTGGACCGAAGGGACAGGGGAGCAGCCCCAGCATTTT.